The next 26 T cell receptor beta chains were all read from a single sample in a study of T cell changes during pregnancy in multiple sclerosis. Sequencing used immunoSEQ multiplex PCR; TCRdb keeps in-frame clones, though not all of them. The sample contains around 60,000 clones, roughly 90% of which appear only once. Source: peripheral blood, taken in the second trimester of pregnancy. These receptors were obtained from a female donor with multiple sclerosis, enrolled in a pregnancy study.

Only a few counts were recorded for this clone. V and J are TRBV30 and TRBJ1-1, with 8 bases aligning to TRBD1. After removal of 4 bases from V and 5 bases from J, the junction contained 12 bases not matched to a gene. This CDR3 is 15 amino acids long. The V gene's germline CDR1 is GTSNPN and CDR2 SVGIG (reference sequence). The CDR3 here is CAWMGGRQGRTEAFF. The CDR3 DNA follows: TGTGCCTGGATGGGGGGAAGACAGGGGCGGACTGAAGCTTTCTTT.

The chain couples TRBV6-5 to TRBJ2-5; 7 positions match TRBD2. Trimming removed 10 bases from V and 4 bases from J; junction bases left unmatched: 9. CDR1 and CDR2 from the germline V gene are MNHEY and SVGAGI. The CDR3 consists of 13 residues. DNA for the CDR3: TGTGCCACCCGGTGGGAGGGTTTAGAGACCCAGTACTTC. Translated: CATRWEGLETQYF.

The chain links TRBV30 to TRBJ2-7; no reliable D call. Germline lookup yields CDR1 GTSNPN and CDR2 SVGIG (reference sequence). V lost 5 bases and J lost 6, with 11 bases in between. This CDR3 has 11 residues. The CDR3 region has the DNA TGTGCCTGGCATACCCCAGGCGAGCAGTACTTC. Protein sequence: CAWHTPGEQYF.

The chain employs TRBV5-5 and TRBJ2-1; TRBD1 aligns across 9 bases. Germline V CDR1 and CDR2: SGHKS, YYEKEE (reference sequence). Trimming at V came to 4 bases and at J to 6 bases, leaving 14 bases not matched to a gene. This CDR3 region has 17 residues. CDR3 region: CASSLRQGVSSRNEQFF. The CDR3 nucleotides are TGTGCCAGCAGCCTTAGACAGGGGGTGTCGAGCCGCAATGAGCAGTTCTTC.

This rearrangement joins TRBV4-2 to TRBJ2-3, with D perhaps matching TRBD2 (6 bases). The length of the CDR3 is 15 residues. Trimming removed 0 bases at V and 1 base at J, with 8 bases between. From germline, CDR1 is LGHNA and CDR2 YNFKEQ. CDR3 coding DNA: TGTGCCAGCAGCCAAGAATGGGGGGGCACAGATACGCAGTATTTT. Translation: CASSQEWGGTDTQYF.

The chain employs TRBV7-8 and TRBJ1-1, with TRBD1 matching over 7 bases. This CDR3 region has 15 residues. Germline assignment: CDR1 SGHVS and CDR2 FQNEAQ. Trimming at V came to 5 bases and at J to 0 bases, leaving 6 bases not matched to a gene. The CDR3 DNA reads TGTGCCAGCAGCGAGGCGACAGGGTTGAACACTGAAGCTTTCTTT. Encoded protein: CASSEATGLNTEAFF.

The rearrangement uses TRBV2 and TRBJ2-7; 8 nucleotides match TRBD2. This CDR3 contains 15 residues. From germline, CDR1 is SNHLY and CDR2 FYNNEI. Trimming cost V 0 bases and J 5 bases; bases outside gene matches: 6. CDR3: CASSEAWSGGHEQYF. In nucleotides, the CDR3 is TGTGCCAGCAGTGAAGCGTGGTCGGGGGGGCACGAGCAGTACTTC.

The J gene is TRBJ1-2, the V gene TRBV5-1; D not resolved. Germline loops: CDR1 SGHRS, CDR2 YFSETQ. This CDR3 region has 15 residues. The ends were cut back, 0 bases at V and 4 bases at J, with 13 bases in the middle. CDR3 protein: CASSLEAGSGYGYTF. The CDR3 DNA reads as TGCGCCAGCAGCTTGGAGGCGGGGAGTGGCTATGGCTACACCTTC.

V usage is TRBV5-1 and J usage is TRBJ1-2; 11 nucleotides agree with TRBD1. Germline V gives CDR1 SGHRS, CDR2 YFSETQ. Trimming at V came to 4 bases and at J to 6 bases, leaving 5 bases not matched to a gene. CDR3 length: 14 residues. The CDR3 here is CASSPGQGVHGYTF. The CDR3 DNA follows: TGCGCCAGCAGCCCGGGACAGGGGGTGCATGGCTACACCTTC. Supplemented by reference TRBV5-1 and TRBJ1-2, the full variable domain reads KAGVTQTPRYLIKTRGQQVTLSCSPISGHRSVSWYQQTPGQGLQFLFEYFSETQRNKGNFPGRFSGRQFSNSRSEMNVSTLELGDSALYLCASSPGQGVHGYTFGSGTRLTVV.

The genes are TRBV18 and TRBJ1-3; D gene uncertain. The CDR3 spans 15 residues. Trimming took 3 bases from V and 2 from J, leaving 11 bases between them. CDR1 and CDR2 from the germline V gene are KGHSH and LQKENI. The CDR3 loop reads CASSPGWTTGNTIYF. The CDR3 coding sequence is TGTGCCAGCTCACCGGGGTGGACTACTGGAAACACCATATATTTT.

This chain joins TRBV5-1 and TRBJ2-3; TRBD2 matches at 12 bases. CDR1 is SGHRS and CDR2 is YFSETQ in the germline V gene. V shed 3 bases, J shed 0 bases, and the junction held 2 bases outside the gene matches. The CDR3 runs 16 residues. The chain's CDR3 is CASSSLAGGSTDTQYF. The CDR3 nucleotides are TGCGCCAGCAGCTCACTAGCGGGAGGCAGCACAGATACGCAGTATTTT.

This sequence joins TRBV2 and TRBJ2-7; 11 bases are shared with TRBD2. The V and J ends lost 6 bases and 4 bases, in that order; junction bases with no gene match: 5. The CDR3 length is 14 residues. Germline V gives CDR1 SNHLY, CDR2 FYNNEI. CDR3: CASSLLAGAYEQYF. The CDR3 bases are TGTGCCAGCAGCCTACTAGCGGGAGCATACGAGCAGTACTTC.

The chain has TRBV6-5 and TRBJ1-6; possible D gene TRBD1, 6 bases. The length of the CDR3 is 16 residues. CDR1 is MNHEY, CDR2 SVGAGI, per germline. Trimming stripped 0 bases from V and 10 bases from J, with 16 bases between. DNA for the CDR3: TGTGCCAGCAGTTACTCGCCCGAAATAACAGGGTCACCCCTCCACTTT. Amino acids: CASSYSPEITGSPLHF.

The rearrangement links TRBV6-6 to TRBJ2-5; D is unresolved. Germline V gene lookup returns CDR1 MNHNY and CDR2 SVGAGI (reference sequence). There are 11 residues in the CDR3. Trimming took 6 bases from V and 5 from J, leaving 7 bases between them. CDR3 loop: CASSQAETQYF. The CDR3, as DNA: TGTGCCAGCAGCCAAGCGGAGACCCAGTACTTC.

The gene calls are TRBV7-8 and TRBJ1-5; unclear D gene. The germline V gene encodes CDR1 SGHVS and CDR2 FQNEAQ. Trimming removed 8 bases from V and 4 bases from J, with 15 bases in between. The CDR3 consists of 14 residues. Here the CDR3 reads CASAFGGRNQPQHF. The DNA for the CDR3 is TGTGCCAGCGCCTTTGGTGGGAGAAATCAGCCCCAGCATTTT.

The rearrangement links TRBV7-2 to TRBJ2-3; 7 nucleotides align to TRBD2. V lost 3 bases to trimming and J lost 1 base; unmatched junction nucleotides: 4. The CDR3 length is 15 residues. The germline CDR1 and CDR2 sequences are SGHTA and FQGNSA. CDR3 region: CASSFSLAGTDTQYF. The CDR3 DNA reads TGTGCCAGCAGCTTTTCCCTAGCGGGCACAGATACGCAGTATTTT.

The chain recombines TRBV9 with TRBJ1-2; D perhaps matches TRBD1 (5 bases). Germline assignment: CDR1 SGDLS and CDR2 YYNGEE. This CDR3 region has 14 residues. V lost 2 bases, J lost 6 bases, and 14 bases lay in between. CDR3 coding DNA: TGTGCCAGCAGCGTCAGGGACTTACGCAATGGCTACACCTTC. Translation: CASSVRDLRNGYTF.

The V gene is TRBV5-4, the J gene TRBJ2-7; 7 nucleotides line up with TRBD2. Germline CDR1 and CDR2: SGHNT and YYREEE (reference sequence). The V segment lost 4 bases and the J segment 3 bases; nucleotides outside the gene matches: 10. This CDR3 has 15 residues. CDR3 DNA: TGTGCCAGCAGCGCCCGACTAGCCGATAACTACGAGCAGTACTTC. Protein sequence: CASSARLADNYEQYF.

This chain uses TRBV5-1 with TRBJ2-5; 10 bases align to TRBD1. CDR3 length equals 16 residues. V shed 4 bases, J shed 4 bases, and the junction held 10 bases outside the gene matches. Germline CDR1 reads SGHRS; CDR2 reads YFSETQ. The CDR3 DNA reads TGCGCCAGCAGCCTCCGGGGACAGGGGTCGAGAGAGACCCAGTACTTC. This translates into CASSLRGQGSRETQYF.

The rearrangement uses TRBV9 and TRBJ1-2; 7 nucleotides agree with TRBD1. J lost 5 bases, V lost 4 bases, and 8 bases had no gene match. CDR1 and CDR2 from the germline V gene are SGDLS and YYNGEE. The CDR3 has 14 amino acids. For the CDR3, the DNA is TGTGCCAGCAGCCCCGGGACAGTAGATTATGGCTACACCTTC. Translating it yields CASSPGTVDYGYTF.

The J gene is TRBJ2-1, the V gene TRBV7-2; no clear D. The V end lost 7 bases, the J end lost 8 bases, and 24 bases lay between the germline ends. The CDR3 is made up of 16 amino acids. Germline V lookup: CDR1 SGHTA, CDR2 FQGNSA. The CDR3 sequence is CASKAAANSRVDEQFF. The CDR3 bases are TGTGCCAGCAAAGCTGCCGCGAACTCCCGGGTGGATGAGCAGTTCTTC.

The chain uses TRBV25-1 and TRBJ2-5; D gene unclear. Looked up from germline, CDR1 is MGHDK and CDR2 is SYGVNS. Trimming cost V 6 bases and J 2 bases, with 10 bases left between them. The length of the CDR3 is 13 residues. DNA of the CDR3: TGTGCCAGCAGCGAGGTCGTACAAGAGACCCAGTACTTC. Protein product: CASSEVVQETQYF.

A single count supports this clone. At one of its ends the junction is not consistent with the germline gene, which may arise from a read error. The rearrangement joins TRBV5-1 to TRBJ2-6, with D perhaps given as TRBD1 or TRBD2 (6 bases each). Germline CDR1 SGHRS, CDR2 YFSETQ. There are 17 residues in the CDR3. The DNA of the CDR3 is TGCGCCAGCAGATTGGACAGCTCGGGGGCTGGGGCCAACGTCCTGACTTTC. This encodes CASRLDSSGAGANVLTF. Supplemented by reference TRBV5-1 and TRBJ2-6, the full variable domain reads KAGVTQTPRYLIKTRGQQVTLSCSPISGHRSVSWYQQTPGQGLQFLFEYFSETQRNKGNFPGRFSGRQFSNSRSEMNVSTLELGDSALYLCASRLDSSGAGANVLTFGAGSRLTVL.

V gene TRBV5-1 combines with J gene TRBJ2-1, with 7 bases identical to TRBD2. After removal of 0 bases from V and 4 bases from J, the junction contained 4 bases not matched to a gene. Germline V gene lookup returns CDR1 SGHRS and CDR2 YFSETQ. This CDR3 spans 15 amino acids. In DNA form, the CDR3 reads TGCGCCAGCAGCTTGGGGCCTAGCGGATACAATGAGCAGTTCTTC. It yields the protein CASSLGPSGYNEQFF.

The chain recombines TRBV7-2 with TRBJ1-5; the D gene is possibly TRBD1 (5 bases). The CDR3 is made up of 15 amino acids. Germline CDR1 and CDR2: SGHTA and FQGNSA. V gave up 5 bases and J gave up 4 bases, with 15 bases separating them. CDR3 DNA: TGTGCCAGCAGCCCCGTGGTGGGGGGGAATCAGCCCCAGCATTTT. Translation: CASSPVVGGNQPQHF.

The chain carries TRBV6-4 and TRBJ2-2; the match to TRBD2 covers 14 bases. The length of the CDR3 is 16 residues. The germline V gene encodes CDR1 MRHNA and CDR2 SNTAGT. Trimming cost V 7 bases and J 5 bases; bases outside gene matches: 6. CDR3 in DNA: TGTGCCAGCACTCCGGGACTAGCGGGGGCGACCGGGGAGCTGTTTTTT. Translation gives CASTPGLAGATGELFF.